The clone carrying this T cell receptor (beta chain) was seen at least ten times. The CDR3 sequence is 16 residues long. Trimming pared 5 bases from V and 0 bases from J, leaving 11 bases between. Germline-derived CDR1 and CDR2 are SGHTA and FQGNSA. The TCR beta CDR3 regions underwent amplification using RNA transcripts as the source. In the first-round RT-PCR of the TCR CDR3, the HTBI primer set was used. TCRdb processed the multiplex PCR reads anew with MiXCR; each CDR3 protein has one entry. The sample has 500,000 to 600,000 distinct CDR3 sequences, about 45% seen once; the top ten hold around 47%. The data were obtained in a study of T cells in Graves' hyperthyroidism and ophthalmopathy.

This sequence was found in an adult woman with Graves' disease, either hyperthyroidism or ophthalmopathy (not recorded which). Sample: peripheral blood or thyroid tissue (not recorded which). The gene calls are TRBV7-2 and TRBJ2-6; the D gene is possibly TRBD1 (5 bases). The chain's CDR3 is CASSPTALSGANVLTF. As DNA, the CDR3 is TGTGCCAGCAGCCCGACAGCCCTCTCTGGGGCCAACGTCCTGACTTTC.